This T cell receptor (beta chain) was retrieved from a study of cytomegalovirus exposure and HLA in healthy donors. Across the study: Unique TCR beta sequences numbering fewer than 130 million came from approximately 180 million T cells in an earlier analysis. Whole-study results and caveats: It was confirmed in vitro that a few of the CMV-associated chains were specific for CMV antigens.

Comment on this clone: Antigen: not known.

The CDR3 length is 14 residues. CDR1 is SGDLS and CDR2 is YYNGEE in the germline V gene. The ends were cut back, 4 bases at V and 1 base at J, with 8 bases in the middle. The primer mix had 60 Vbeta and 13 Jbeta primers. Here immunoSEQ multiplex PCR was the method, and the copy in TCRdb shows in-frame clones only, minus some. Here the sample table reports more than 90,000 clones. This receptor was taken from a middle-aged man in good health and CMV-seropositive. The material sequenced was PBMCs. The rearrangement uses TRBV9 and TRBJ1-4; D remains ambiguous. CDR3 in amino acids: CASSPGGTNEKLFF. The CDR3 DNA reads as TGTGCCAGCAGCCCCGGTGGAACTAATGAAAAACTGTTTTTT. The complete variable domain, with remaining parts taken from reference TRBV9 and TRBJ1-4, reads DSGVTQTPKHLITATGQRVTLRCSPRSGDLSVYWYQQSLDQGLQFLIQYYNGEERAKGNILERFSAQQFPDLHSELNLSSLELGDSALYFCASSPGGTNEKLFFGSGTQLSVL.